Given below is one TCR beta chain in context. Localized lung adenocarcinoma, a non-small cell lung cancer, affected the donors. The data originate from a study of CD4 and CD8 cells across lung adenocarcinoma regions. V gave up 3 bases and J gave up 4 bases, with 12 bases separating them. The CDR3 totals 15 residues. From germline, CDR1 is SGHTA and CDR2 FQGNSA. TCRdb re-analysed the PCR reads in MiXCR, keeping a single row per CDR3 protein. Here the sample spans around 15,000 distinct CDR3 sequences, approximately 50% being singletons. V usage is TRBV7-2 and J usage is TRBJ2-2; D unresolved. Sequencing was performed on CD8+ T cells from the center of a lung tumor. The TCR originated in a female donor with lung adenocarcinoma. The CD4 and CD8 labels of this study may be unreliable. The CDR3 DNA sequence: TGTGCCAGCAGCTTCCTATTGGCAGTCACCGGGGAGCTGTTTTTT. Its translation is CASSFLLAVTGELFF.